Listed below are T cell receptor beta chains from one sample, sequenced in a study of T cells in localized non-small cell lung cancer. The repertoire was sequenced with immunoSEQ multiplex PCR; TCRdb's copy has only in-frame clones and lacks some. Of about 5,100 clones listed, under 45% are singletons. Sequencing used lung tumor tissue, obtained before any cancer treatment. These receptors originate from a man between 40 and 70 years old with stage I lung adenocarcinoma. Both conserved end residues are part of each CDR3. The D gene is left open where the match is weak. Not all rows give a size; the values are once, few, many and, for expanded clones, a class.

D | J | V | size | CDR3 | DNA
. | TRBJ2-7 | TRBV2 | . | CASSERPGLLAGEQYF | TGTGCCAGCAGTGAAAGGCCCGGACTCCTTGCGGGCGAGCAGTACTTC
. | TRBJ1-1 | TRBV5-1 | . | CASSSYQQGGTEAFF | TGCGCCAGCAGCTCCTACCAACAGGGCGGCACTGAAGCTTTCTTT
. | TRBJ1-2 | TRBV19 | . | CASNRRQADNYGYTF | TGTGCCAGTAACAGAAGACAGGCCGACAACTATGGCTACACCTTC
TRBD1 | TRBJ2-7 | TRBV28 | . | CASSSPWGQYPYTFF | TGTGCCAGCAGTTCACCCTGGGGACAGTATCCTTACACCTTCTTC
. | TRBJ2-3 | TRBV18 | . | CASLKDYSTDTQYF | TGTGCCAGCCTTAAGGACTATTCCACAGATACGCAGTATTTT
. | TRBJ1-1 | TRBV19 | . | CASSISLVGENTEAFF | TGTGCCAGTAGTATCTCCTTAGTGGGAGAAAACACTGAAGCTTTCTTT
. | TRBJ1-1 | TRBV2 | . | CASSEAFGTQAFF | TGTGCCAGCAGTGAAGCGTTTGGGACCCAAGCTTTCTTT
TRBD1 | TRBJ1-5 | TRBV28 | . | CASSLQTGGASPQHF | TGTGCCAGCAGTCTACAGACAGGGGGCGCGTCGCCCCAGCATTTT
TRBD2 | TRBJ2-7 | TRBV19 | . | CASSVQRGGMNEQYF | TGTGCCAGTAGTGTACAGCGGGGGGGTATGAACGAGCAGTACTTC
. | TRBJ2-3 | TRBV18 | . | CASSPNGEVTDTQYF | TGTGCCAGCTCACCTAACGGGGAAGTGACAGATACGCAGTATTTT
. | TRBJ2-1 | TRBV18 | . | CASSPGAYNEQFF | TGTGCCAGCTCACCTGGGGCGTACAATGAGCAGTTCTTC
. | TRBJ1-2 | TRBV5-1 | few | CASSPDADFYGYTF | TGCGCCAGCAGCCCTGACGCGGATTTCTATGGCTACACCTTC
. | TRBJ1-1 | TRBV5-1 | . | CASSLDRPLTEAFF | TGCGCCAGCAGCTTGGATAGGCCGTTGACTGAAGCTTTCTTT
TRBD2 | TRBJ2-3 | TRBV15 | . | CATSRDIPSGNTDTQYF | TGTGCCACCAGCAGAGATATACCTAGCGGAAACACAGATACGCAGTATTTT
. | TRBJ2-1 | TRBV14 | . | CASSPLQAAQRFNEQFF | TGTGCCAGCAGCCCATTACAGGCGGCTCAGCGTTTCAATGAGCAGTTCTTC
TRBD2 | TRBJ2-3 | TRBV19 | few | CACPGLAGPHTQYF | TGTGCCTGTCCCGGACTAGCGGGGCCCCATACGCAGTATTTT
TRBD1 | TRBJ1-5 | TRBV6-8 | . | CASSLTGNSNQPQHF | TGTGCCAGCAGCCTGACAGGGAATAGCAATCAGCCCCAGCATTTT
. | TRBJ2-2 | TRBV18 | . | CASSPFHLGSQNTGELFF | TGTGCCAGCTCACCGTTTCACTTGGGGTCTCAGAACACCGGGGAGCTGTTTTTT
. | TRBJ1-3 | TRBV30 | . | CAWSAGGYYSGNTIYF | TGTGCCTGGAGTGCGGGTGGTTATTACTCTGGAAACACCATATATTTT
TRBD1 | TRBJ2-3 | TRBV19 | once | CASSRSKGGTQYF | TGTGCCAGTAGTAGGTCCAAAGGGGGCACGCAGTATTTT
TRBD1 | TRBJ1-5 | TRBV19 | . | CASHRGSGQPQHF | TGTGCCAGTCACAGGGGGTCAGGACAGCCCCAGCATTTT
TRBD1 | TRBJ1-2 | TRBV6-8 | few | CASIVQGGYGYTF | TGTGCCAGCATCGTACAGGGGGGCTATGGCTACACCTTC
. | TRBJ2-7 | TRBV25-1 | . | CASIGRSGRSPYEQYF | TGTGCCAGCATCGGGCGGAGCGGCCGGTCCCCCTACGAGCAGTACTTC
TRBD1 | TRBJ2-1 | TRBV5-1 | . | CASSLTAGQANEQFF | TGCGCCAGCAGCTTAACGGCGGGACAGGCCAATGAGCAGTTCTTC
TRBD2 | TRBJ2-1 | TRBV6-8 | . | CASSTGLINEQFF | TGTGCCAGCTCCACGGGACTAATTAATGAGCAGTTCTTC
TRBD1 | TRBJ2-4 | TRBV30 | few | CAWSVGQGAKNIQYF | TGTGCCTGGAGTGTGGGACAGGGGGCCAAAAACATTCAGTACTTC
. | TRBJ2-5 | TRBV6-8 | few | CASSSRIAPPQETQYF | TGTGCCAGCAGTTCGAGGATAGCGCCCCCTCAAGAGACCCAGTACTTC
TRBD1 | TRBJ2-6 | TRBV6-8 | . | CASSYANRGSGANVLTF | TGTGCCAGCAGTTACGCTAACAGGGGCTCTGGGGCCAACGTCCTGACTTTC
. | TRBJ2-7 | TRBV11-3 | . | CASSLPGSSYEQYF | TGTGCCAGCAGCCTCCCGGGCAGCTCCTACGAGCAGTACTTC
TRBD2 | TRBJ2-1 | TRBV6-8 | . | CASSSPGLGLNEQFF | TGTGCCAGCAGTTCCCCGGGACTAGGACTGAATGAGCAGTTCTTC
. | TRBJ2-5 | TRBV6-8 | few | CASSYDSRLQETQYF | TGTGCCAGCAGTTACGACTCGAGGCTTCAAGAGACCCAGTACTTC
TRBD1 | TRBJ1-1 | TRBV5-1 | . | CASSSTGQGTLNTEAFF | TGCGCCAGCAGCTCGACGGGACAGGGGACTTTGAACACTGAAGCTTTCTTT
. | TRBJ2-2 | TRBV19 | . | CASSRGGTGELFF | TGTGCCAGTAGCCGAGGGGGCACCGGGGAGCTGTTTTTT
. | TRBJ1-2 | TRBV11-3 | few | CASSLIYTVYGYTF | TGTGCCAGCAGCTTAATCTACACGGTCTATGGCTACACCTTC
. | TRBJ1-3 | TRBV30 | . | CAWTERQRNFLSSGNTIYF | TGTGCCTGGACCGAAAGACAGAGGAATTTTTTGAGCTCTGGAAACACCATATATTTT
. | TRBJ2-1 | TRBV15 | . | CATSRVSTSSYNEQFF | TGTGCCACCAGCAGGGTTTCGACATCTTCCTACAATGAGCAGTTCTTC
. | TRBJ2-5 | TRBV15 | . | CATRAAGSAETQYF | TGTGCCACCCGAGCGGCAGGGAGCGCGGAGACCCAGTACTTC
TRBD2 | TRBJ2-3 | TRBV30 | once | CAWRGGLATDTQYF | TGTGCCTGGAGGGGGGGACTAGCAACAGATACGCAGTATTTT
TRBD2 | TRBJ2-5 | TRBV9 | . | CASSVASGAYQETQYF | TGTGCCAGCAGCGTAGCTAGCGGGGCGTACCAAGAGACCCAGTACTTC
. | TRBJ1-5 | TRBV6-4 | few | CASSENVNANQPQHF | TGTGCCAGCAGTGAAAACGTAAATGCCAATCAGCCCCAGCATTTT
. | TRBJ2-1 | TRBV9 | few | CASSVDRVSHNEQFF | TGTGCCAGCAGCGTAGATCGGGTATCCCACAATGAGCAGTTCTTC
TRBD2 | TRBJ2-4 | TRBV6-8 | few | CASSYSTSGAKNIQYF | TGTGCCAGCAGTTACTCGACTAGCGGAGCCAAAAACATTCAGTACTTC
TRBD1 | TRBJ1-2 | TRBV5-1 | once | CASSLVAGGKDGYTF | TGCGCCAGCAGCTTGGTGGCAGGGGGCAAGGATGGCTACACCTTC
TRBD2 | TRBJ2-7 | TRBV27 | . | CASRLAGGQYEQYF | TGTGCCAGCAGACTAGCGGGGGGCCAGTACGAGCAGTACTTC
TRBD1 | TRBJ2-7 | TRBV6-8 | medium-sized | CASSQGQGQNYEQYF | TGTGCCAGCAGTCAGGGACAGGGTCAGAACTACGAGCAGTACTTC
. | TRBJ1-4 | TRBV9 | once | CASSPRGRVKLFF | TGTGCCAGCAGCCCCCGGGGGAGGGTAAAACTGTTTTTT
. | TRBJ2-7 | TRBV18 | . | CASSPGGVRGNEQYF | TGTGCCAGCTCACCCGGGGGGGTCAGGGGGAACGAGCAGTACTTC
TRBD1 | TRBJ2-5 | TRBV28 | . | CASRSGTGGRETQYF | TGTGCCAGCAGATCGGGGACAGGGGGCAGGGAGACCCAGTACTTC